This TCR beta chain appears in the sequencing data of a study of blood T cells in healthy people across ages. A second PCR of 7 to 11 cycles used a sample-barcoded 5' primer and a J-beta primer mix. MiXCR was run by TCRdb on the 5' RACE reads, yielding one entry per CDR3 protein. The data show over a million distinct CDR3 sequences, with over 35% seen just once and about 19% held by the top ten. V was pared by 2 bases and J by 8 bases, with 17 bases between. The germline V gene has CDR1 LGHNA and CDR2 YSLEER. The CDR3 sequence is 15 residues long. The chain employs TRBV4-3 and TRBJ2-3; D is perhaps TRBD1 or TRBD2 (5 bases each). The material sequenced was blood. This TCR was sampled from a woman aged 55-75 years in good health. CDR3 coding DNA: TGCGCCAGCAGCCAAATGGGACGTCCGAGAGGTACGCAGTATTTT. It codes for CASSQMGRPRGTQYF.